The 6 T cell receptor beta chains listed next were all sequenced from one sample in a study of Ad26.COV2.S vaccination and SARS-CoV-2 variants. Data came from immunoSEQ multiplex PCR; TCRdb stores just in-frame clones and leaves some out. The sample carries some 180,000 clones, around 85% recorded once. The sequenced sample was peripheral blood, obtained after recovery from COVID-19. The receptors derive from a human donor who had recovered from COVID-19.

The chain is built from TRBV27 and TRBJ1-1; no reliable D call. The CDR3 is 17 residues long. Germline V gene data show CDR1 as MNHEY and CDR2 as SMNVEV (reference sequence). Trimming shortened V by 2 bases and J by 0 bases, and 16 bases separated the two germline ends. The CDR3 loop is CASSLAGSLVMNTEAFF. CDR3 in DNA: TGTGCCAGCAGTTTAGCGGGGTCGCTCGTCATGAACACTGAAGCTTTCTTT.

This clone was recorded a few times. V usage is TRBV28 and J usage is TRBJ1-2, with no clear D. Germline assignment: CDR1 MDHEN and CDR2 SYDVKM. V was shortened by 7 bases and J by 7 bases, with 16 bases between the two germline ends. This CDR3 is built from 13 residues. The CDR3 loop is CASTLKGFIGYTF. The CDR3 nucleotides are TGTGCCAGCACCCTAAAGGGTTTCATTGGCTACACCTTC.

The V gene is TRBV7-9, the J gene TRBJ1-2; 10 bases are shared with TRBD1. V lost 4 bases and J lost 5; bases outside the gene matches: 13. This CDR3 spans 17 amino acids. CDR1 is SEHNR, CDR2 FQNEAQ, per germline (reference sequence). In DNA, the CDR3 is TGTGCCAGCAGCTCACAGACAGGGGGCCGGGAAGCATATGGCTACACCTTC. Translating gives CASSSQTGGREAYGYTF.

The CDR3 here is CASSLGSSTGNTIYF. CDR3 DNA sequence: TGTGCCAGCAGCTTGGGCAGCTCTACTGGAAACACCATATATTTT. The chain carries TRBV5-8 and TRBJ1-3; D is uncertain. The CDR3 is 15 amino acids. Germline loops: CDR1 SGHTS, CDR2 YDEGEE. V was clipped by 0 bases and J by 2 bases, with 9 bases between them.

V is TRBV3-1 (or the pseudogene TRBV3-2) and J is TRBJ1-6; TRBD1 agrees at 7 bases. The CDR3 is 15 amino acids. With 6 bases clipped from V and 9 bases from J, the junction kept 11 bases outside the gene matches. In germline, CDR1 is LGHDT, CDR2 YNNKEL (reference sequence). The CDR3 sequence: CASRPGDSDSSPLHF. DNA of the CDR3: TGTGCCAGCAGACCTGGGGACAGTGACAGTTCACCCCTCCACTTT.

The chain is built from TRBV4-2 and TRBJ2-5; tentative D call: TRBD1 (6 bases). There are 15 residues in the CDR3. The ends were cut back, 1 base at V and 5 bases at J, with 14 bases in the middle. Germline V gene sequence: CDR1 LGHNA, CDR2 YNFKEQ. CDR3 loop: CASSQVNRASETQYF. The CDR3 bases are TGTGCCAGCAGCCAAGTGAACAGGGCAAGCGAGACCCAGTACTTC.